The 8 T cell receptor beta chains below were found in one sample sequenced in a study of blood T cell repertoires in COVID-19 (dated by TCRdb to 2019 to 2021). The library was made by the immunoSEQ multiplex PCR assay. TCRdb stores this immuneACCESS table with in-frame sequences only. Part of the clones is absent; in the studies checked, under half of the shortfall reflects unresolved V genes, and no reason is known for the rest. For this sample the table gives about 84,000 clones, of which over 65% were detected only once. Of the sample, less than 7.5% is held by the ten largest clones. The sample consisted of peripheral blood. These receptors originate from a man aged 50 to 60 with active or convalescent COVID-19.

The V gene is TRBV6-5, the J gene TRBJ2-7; D is possibly TRBD2 (5 bases). CDR3 size: 12 residues. Per germline, CDR1 MNHEY and CDR2 SVGAGI. The V and J ends lost 4 bases and 5 bases respectively, with 9 bases between them. In DNA form, the CDR3 reads TGTGCCAGCAGTTTCCCCGGGGACGAGCAGTACTTC. Amino acids: CASSFPGDEQYF.

This clone was seen once. This rearrangement joins TRBV6-5 to TRBJ2-3; TRBD2 agrees at 8 bases. The CDR3 loop spans 16 amino acids. The V segment lost 2 bases and the J segment 2 bases; nucleotides outside the gene matches: 6. CDR1 is MNHEY, CDR2 SVGAGI, per germline. The CDR3 nucleotides read TGTGCCAGCAGTTACGAACTAGCGGCCAACACAGATACGCAGTATTTT. The encoded protein is CASSYELAANTDTQYF.

This clone was recorded at least ten times. This chain uses TRBV7-9 with TRBJ1-1; D is possibly TRBD1 (6 bases). Germline CDR1 SEHNR, CDR2 FQNEAQ (reference sequence). The CDR3 runs 17 residues. The ends were cut back, 6 bases at V and 5 bases at J, with 25 bases in the middle. The CDR3 loop reads CASSPEGTLRTRTEAFF. The CDR3, as DNA: TGTGCCAGCAGTCCTGAGGGGACACTACGAACGAGGACTGAAGCTTTCTTT.

The chain combines TRBV7-6 with TRBJ1-3; D unclear. The CDR3 loop spans 14 amino acids. In germline, CDR1 is SGHVS, CDR2 FNYEAQ. V was pared by 4 bases and J by 1 base, with 8 bases between. The CDR3 protein is CASSSAGSGNTIYF. For the CDR3, the DNA is TGTGCCAGCAGCTCCGCGGGTTCTGGAAACACCATATATTTT. The whole variable domain, filled in from reference TRBV7-6 and TRBJ1-3, reads GAGVSQSPRYKVTKRGQDVALRCDPISGHVSLYWYRQALGQGPEFLTYFNYEAQQDKSGLPNDRFSAERPEGSISTLTIQRTEQRDSAMYRCASSSAGSGNTIYFGEGSWLTVV.

The chain has TRBV5-1 and TRBJ2-3; D call uncertain. CDR1 and CDR2 from the germline V gene are SGHRS and YFSETQ. The CDR3 length is 12 residues. The V gene lost 2 bases and the J gene lost 3 bases, with 4 bases spanning the gap. The CDR3 loop reads CASSFTTDTQYF. In DNA, the CDR3 is TGCGCCAGCAGCTTCACTACAGATACGCAGTATTTT.

The rearrangement uses TRBV5-1 and TRBJ2-5, with TRBD1 matching over 8 bases. J lost 4 bases, V lost 5 bases, and 10 bases had no gene match. The CDR3 runs 15 residues. Germline V CDR1 and CDR2: SGHRS, YFSETQ. The CDR3 reads CASRSDSGGRETQYF. CDR3 DNA: TGCGCCAGCAGATCCGATTCAGGGGGCCGAGAGACCCAGTACTTC.

The V call is TRBV28, the J call TRBJ2-7, with D perhaps matching TRBD1 (7 bases). V was shortened by 3 bases and J by 3 bases, with 21 bases between the two germline ends. The CDR3 totals 17 residues. The germline gives CDR1 MDHEN, CDR2 SYDVKM. This CDR3 is CASSLRQGGFSLYEQYF. In nucleotides, the CDR3 is TGTGCCAGCAGTTTGAGGCAGGGGGGTTTCAGCCTCTACGAGCAGTACTTC.

This chain joins TRBV4-1 and TRBJ2-5; TRBD2 aligns across 9 bases. This CDR3 contains 16 residues. Per the germline V gene, CDR1 is MGHRA and CDR2 is YSYEKL. Trimming removed 3 bases from V and 5 bases from J; junction bases left unmatched: 10. This chain's CDR3 is CASSQSTSGWVETQYF. Here the CDR3 DNA reads TGCGCCAGCAGCCAGTCGACTAGCGGTTGGGTTGAGACCCAGTACTTC.